A selection of T cell receptor beta chains follows, all from one sample in a study of blood T cell repertoires in COVID-19. Sequencing was performed with immunoSEQ multiplex PCR; in TCRdb, only in-frame clones are kept and a portion is missing. Among 300,000 to 450,000 clones listed, about 87% were seen once. Source material: peripheral blood. These receptors all stem from a woman between 25 and 40 years old with COVID-19, enrolled during active disease. CDR3s include the opening cysteine and the closing phenylalanine or tryptophan. The order of the fields is J gene, D gene, clone size, V gene, CDR3 DNA, CDR3 protein. D genes are given only for firm matches. Some rows have no size entry. The others give once, few or many, or a class for an expanded clone.

J gene: TRBJ1-1
D gene: -
clone size: once
V gene: TRBV9
CDR3 DNA: TGTGCCAGCAGCGTGACAGGTGCGAACACTGAAGCTTTCTTT
CDR3 protein: CASSVTGANTEAFF

J gene: TRBJ1-2
D gene: TRBD1
clone size: -
V gene: TRBV7-6
CDR3 DNA: TGTGCCAGCAGCTTAGCGACAGGGGCGGGAGGCTACACCTTC
CDR3 protein: CASSLATGAGGYTF

J gene: TRBJ2-7
D gene: TRBD2
clone size: -
V gene: TRBV30
CDR3 DNA: TGTGCCTGGGCAGCGGGAACACCCTACGAGCAGTACTTC
CDR3 protein: CAWAAGTPYEQYF

J gene: TRBJ2-2
D gene: -
clone size: -
V gene: TRBV5-5
CDR3 DNA: TGTGCCAGCAGCTTCGGTCCAGGTGCCGGGGAGCTGTTTTTT
CDR3 protein: CASSFGPGAGELFF

J gene: TRBJ1-4
D gene: TRBD1
clone size: -
V gene: TRBV6-4
CDR3 DNA: TGTGCCAGCAGTCCACAGGGGTCACCAAATGAAAAACTGTTTTTT
CDR3 protein: CASSPQGSPNEKLFF

J gene: TRBJ2-7
D gene: TRBD2
clone size: -
V gene: TRBV5-1
CDR3 DNA: TGCGCCAGCAGACTAGCGGGAGAGTCGGCCTACGAGCAGTACTTC
CDR3 protein: CASRLAGESAYEQYF

J gene: TRBJ2-1
D gene: -
clone size: few
V gene: TRBV25-1
CDR3 DNA: TGTGCCAGCCACGGCCCTAGCCTATCCTACAATGAGCAGTTCTTC
CDR3 protein: CASHGPSLSYNEQFF

J gene: TRBJ2-7
D gene: TRBD1
clone size: -
V gene: TRBV3-1/TRBV3-2
CDR3 DNA: TGTGCCAGCAGCCGGACAGGGGACGAGCAGTACTTC
CDR3 protein: CASSRTGDEQYF

J gene: TRBJ2-5
D gene: -
clone size: -
V gene: TRBV5-1
CDR3 DNA: TGCGCCAGCAGCCCAACCGGGTGGGAGACCCAGTACTTC
CDR3 protein: CASSPTGWETQYF

J gene: TRBJ2-5
D gene: TRBD1
clone size: -
V gene: TRBV2
CDR3 DNA: TGTGCCAGCAGTGCCCTACGACAGGGGGTAGGGGAGACCCAGTACTTC
CDR3 protein: CASSALRQGVGETQYF

J gene: TRBJ2-7
D gene: TRBD2
clone size: -
V gene: TRBV7-2
CDR3 DNA: TGTGCCAGCAGCTCCCGGACTAGTGACGAGCAGTACTTC
CDR3 protein: CASSSRTSDEQYF

J gene: TRBJ1-1
D gene: -
clone size: -
V gene: TRBV30
CDR3 DNA: TGTGCCTGGAGCGGCAGGGTGGGTGAAGCTTTCTTT
CDR3 protein: CAWSGRVGEAFF

J gene: TRBJ1-2
D gene: TRBD1
clone size: -
V gene: TRBV2
CDR3 DNA: TGTGCCAGCAGAAAACAGGGGGCGAACTATGGCTACACCTTC
CDR3 protein: CASRKQGANYGYTF

J gene: TRBJ2-2
D gene: TRBD2
clone size: -
V gene: TRBV19
CDR3 DNA: TGTGCCAGTAGTATAGCTAGCGGGAGAGCTACCGGGGAGCTGTTTTTT
CDR3 protein: CASSIASGRATGELFF

J gene: TRBJ1-2
D gene: TRBD1
clone size: -
V gene: TRBV5-4
CDR3 DNA: TGTGCCAGCAGCTCAAACAGGGGGCACGGCTACACCTTC
CDR3 protein: CASSSNRGHGYTF

J gene: TRBJ2-3
D gene: TRBD2
clone size: -
V gene: TRBV6-4
CDR3 DNA: TGTGCCAGCAGCCCGGGGGGGGATACGCAGTATTTT
CDR3 protein: CASSPGGDTQYF

J gene: TRBJ1-3
D gene: -
clone size: -
V gene: TRBV3-1/TRBV3-2
CDR3 DNA: TGTGCCAGCAGCCCGTCCTCTGGAAACACCATATATTTT
CDR3 protein: CASSPSSGNTIYF

J gene: TRBJ2-2
D gene: TRBD2
clone size: -
V gene: TRBV4-3
CDR3 DNA: TGCGCCAGCAGCCCGACTAGCGGGAGGGCCGGGGAGCTGTTTTTT
CDR3 protein: CASSPTSGRAGELFF

J gene: TRBJ2-2
D gene: TRBD1
clone size: -
V gene: TRBV28
CDR3 DNA: TGTGCCAGCAGGGGACAGGGTTGGACCGGGGAGCTGTTTTTT
CDR3 protein: CASRGQGWTGELFF

J gene: TRBJ1-3
D gene: TRBD1
clone size: -
V gene: TRBV2
CDR3 DNA: TGTGCCAGCAGCCCGGGACAGGCCTACTCTGGAAACACCATATATTTT
CDR3 protein: CASSPGQAYSGNTIYF

J gene: TRBJ2-1
D gene: -
clone size: -
V gene: TRBV7-9
CDR3 DNA: TGTGCCAGCAGCTTTTTAGGGGGTGGGAATGAGCAGTTCTTC
CDR3 protein: CASSFLGGGNEQFF

J gene: TRBJ2-5
D gene: -
clone size: -
V gene: TRBV9
CDR3 DNA: TGTGCCAGCAGCCCCGAGGGGGGGCAGGAGACCCAGTACTTC
CDR3 protein: CASSPEGGQETQYF

J gene: TRBJ2-7
D gene: -
clone size: -
V gene: TRBV2
CDR3 DNA: TGTGCCAGCAGCCCTACAGGGACCTACGAGCAGTACTTC
CDR3 protein: CASSPTGTYEQYF

J gene: TRBJ1-4
D gene: -
clone size: -
V gene: TRBV30
CDR3 DNA: TGTGCCTGGAGTGTACGGGGGAATGAAAAACTGTTTTTT
CDR3 protein: CAWSVRGNEKLFF

J gene: TRBJ1-2
D gene: -
clone size: once
V gene: TRBV5-4
CDR3 DNA: TGTGCCAGCAGCTTTCAGGGCAGGGCTAACTATGGCTACACCTTC
CDR3 protein: CASSFQGRANYGYTF

J gene: TRBJ1-5
D gene: -
clone size: -
V gene: TRBV7-8
CDR3 DNA: TGTGCCAGCAGCTTAGGGCAGGGAGCGGGGCGGGGCAATCAGCCCCAGCATTTT
CDR3 protein: CASSLGQGAGRGNQPQHF

J gene: TRBJ2-7
D gene: TRBD2
clone size: -
V gene: TRBV2
CDR3 DNA: TGTGCCAGCAGTGAAGCTGGGACTAGCGTAAACGAGCAGTACTTC
CDR3 protein: CASSEAGTSVNEQYF

J gene: TRBJ2-3
D gene: TRBD2
clone size: -
V gene: TRBV10-1
CDR3 DNA: TGCGCCAGCGGACTCTCCGGGACTAGCGACACAGATACGCAGTATTTT
CDR3 protein: CASGLSGTSDTDTQYF

J gene: TRBJ2-5
D gene: -
clone size: -
V gene: TRBV6-1
CDR3 DNA: TGTGCCAGCAGTGAAGGCGGAAGGACCCAGTACTTC
CDR3 protein: CASSEGGRTQYF

J gene: TRBJ1-3
D gene: -
clone size: -
V gene: TRBV9
CDR3 DNA: TGTGCCAGCCAACAGGGAACTGGAAACACCATATATTTT
CDR3 protein: CASQQGTGNTIYF

J gene: TRBJ2-1
D gene: TRBD2
clone size: -
V gene: TRBV5-1
CDR3 DNA: TGCGCCAGCAGCTTGGGACTAGCGGGAGAGATCTCCTACAATGAGCAGTTCTTC
CDR3 protein: CASSLGLAGEISYNEQFF

J gene: TRBJ2-3
D gene: TRBD2
clone size: -
V gene: TRBV30
CDR3 DNA: TGTGCCTGGAGTCGGGGAGGGACAGATACGCAGTATTTT
CDR3 protein: CAWSRGGTDTQYF

J gene: TRBJ2-7
D gene: TRBD1
clone size: -
V gene: TRBV27
CDR3 DNA: TGTGCCAGCAGTTCCAGGACAGGAGCCTACGAGCAGTACTTC
CDR3 protein: CASSSRTGAYEQYF

J gene: TRBJ1-6
D gene: -
clone size: -
V gene: TRBV15
CDR3 DNA: TGTGCCACCAGCAGAGATAGGGGTGCGGCGGACTTT
CDR3 protein: CATSRDRGAADF

J gene: TRBJ2-2
D gene: TRBD2
clone size: -
V gene: TRBV30
CDR3 DNA: TGTGCCTGGAGTGTACGGAGTCTAGCGGGAGGGCCCCTCCGGGGCACCGGGGAGCTGTTTTTT
CDR3 protein: CAWSVRSLAGGPLRGTGELFF

J gene: TRBJ2-2
D gene: -
clone size: few
V gene: TRBV7-8
CDR3 DNA: TGTGCCAGCAGCTTAGTCCTGGGCTTAACCACCGGGGAGCTGTTTTTT
CDR3 protein: CASSLVLGLTTGELFF

J gene: TRBJ2-7
D gene: TRBD1
clone size: -
V gene: TRBV30
CDR3 DNA: TGTGCCTGGAGAGGTCAGGGGGCCTACGAGCAGTACTTC
CDR3 protein: CAWRGQGAYEQYF

J gene: TRBJ2-5
D gene: -
clone size: -
V gene: TRBV4-1
CDR3 DNA: TGCGCCAGCAGCCAACCCTCGAGGGCGGGCCCAATGGAGACCCAGTACTTC
CDR3 protein: CASSQPSRAGPMETQYF

J gene: TRBJ2-7
D gene: -
clone size: -
V gene: TRBV5-1
CDR3 DNA: TGCGCCAGCAGCCTGTTACAGGACAAAGCCGCCGAGGAGTACTTC
CDR3 protein: CASSLLQDKAAEEYF

J gene: TRBJ2-5
D gene: TRBD2
clone size: -
V gene: TRBV4-1
CDR3 DNA: TGCGCCAGCAGCCTGAGGGAGGGCAGTCAAGAGACCCAGTACTTC
CDR3 protein: CASSLREGSQETQYF

J gene: TRBJ2-2
D gene: -
clone size: -
V gene: TRBV6-5
CDR3 DNA: TGTGCCAGCTACACAGCGAACACCGGGGAGCTGTTTTTT
CDR3 protein: CASYTANTGELFF

J gene: TRBJ2-7
D gene: TRBD1
clone size: -
V gene: TRBV30
CDR3 DNA: TGTGCCTGGACCCCGGACAGGGTCCACGAGCAGTACTTC
CDR3 protein: CAWTPDRVHEQYF

J gene: TRBJ2-7
D gene: -
clone size: -
V gene: TRBV3-1/TRBV3-2
CDR3 DNA: TGTGCCAGCAGCCGAGTCGGGTCCGGGATGGACGAGCAGTACTTC
CDR3 protein: CASSRVGSGMDEQYF

J gene: TRBJ2-7
D gene: -
clone size: -
V gene: TRBV5-1
CDR3 DNA: TGCGCCAGCAGCCCGGATTCCGGGACCTACGAGCAGTACTTC
CDR3 protein: CASSPDSGTYEQYF

J gene: TRBJ1-6
D gene: -
clone size: -
V gene: TRBV7-9
CDR3 DNA: TGTGCCAGCACCTCGCGTGGGCAGTCGAATTCACCCCTCCACTTT
CDR3 protein: CASTSRGQSNSPLHF

J gene: TRBJ1-2
D gene: -
clone size: once
V gene: TRBV30
CDR3 DNA: TGTGCCTGGACCTCCTTGGACAGTCCGACCTTC
CDR3 protein: CAWTSLDSPTF

J gene: TRBJ2-7
D gene: TRBD2
clone size: -
V gene: TRBV5-4
CDR3 DNA: TGTGCCAGCAGCTTTAGCGGGAGTAGGTACGAGCAGTACTTC
CDR3 protein: CASSFSGSRYEQYF

J gene: TRBJ1-1
D gene: TRBD1
clone size: -
V gene: TRBV18
CDR3 DNA: TGTGCCAGCTCAAAACAGGGGGCAGGGACTGAAGCTTTCTTT
CDR3 protein: CASSKQGAGTEAFF

J gene: TRBJ1-3
D gene: -
clone size: once
V gene: TRBV30
CDR3 DNA: TGTGCCTGGAGTCAATCGAGTGGAAACACCATATATTTT
CDR3 protein: CAWSQSSGNTIYF

J gene: TRBJ2-5
D gene: -
clone size: -
V gene: TRBV2
CDR3 DNA: TGTGCCAGCAGGGTTGGTAGTACCCAGTACTTC
CDR3 protein: CASRVGSTQYF

J gene: TRBJ2-7
D gene: -
clone size: -
V gene: TRBV28
CDR3 DNA: TGTGCCAGCAGTCGGTACTACGAGCAGTACTTC
CDR3 protein: CASSRYYEQYF

J gene: TRBJ1-2
D gene: TRBD1
clone size: few
V gene: TRBV3-1/TRBV3-2
CDR3 DNA: TGTGCCAGCAGCCTCGGACAGGGGGACATTGGCTACACCTTC
CDR3 protein: CASSLGQGDIGYTF

J gene: TRBJ2-3
D gene: TRBD2
clone size: once
V gene: TRBV4-1
CDR3 DNA: TGCGCCAGCAGCCAAGAGGGACTAGCGTCAGATACGCAGTATTTT
CDR3 protein: CASSQEGLASDTQYF